These 2 T cell receptor beta chains were all obtained from the same sample, sequenced in a study of OX40 agonist ivuxolimab in advanced cancers. Here immunoSEQ multiplex PCR was the method, and the copy in TCRdb shows in-frame clones only, minus some. Of about 79,000 clones listed, approximately 88% are singletons. The sample consisted of CD4+ or CD8+ T cells sorted from blood, taken in a trial of the OX40 agonist ivuxolimab. The receptors stem from an adult with an advanced solid tumor such as melanoma, head and neck, liver or kidney cancer.

The rearrangement joins TRBV6-1 to TRBJ2-2; maybe TRBD1 (5 bases). The V end lost 5 bases, the J end lost 4 bases, and 14 bases lay between the germline ends. CDR1 and CDR2 from the germline V gene are MNHNS and SASEGT. This CDR3 is built from 15 residues. The CDR3 region is CASSRTFSGTGELFF. As DNA, the CDR3 is TGTGCCAGCAGTAGGACATTTTCGGGCACCGGGGAGCTGTTTTTT.

The rearrangement joins TRBV7-8 to TRBJ2-7; either TRBD1 or TRBD2 may fit D (5 bases each). CDR3 length: 14 residues. Germline CDR1 and CDR2: SGHVS and FQNEAQ. V dropped 1 base and J dropped 6 bases, with 13 bases sitting between them. CDR3 coding DNA: TGTGCCAGCAGCTTAGACAGGAACGGGGCCGAGCAGTACTTC. Amino acid sequence: CASSLDRNGAEQYF.